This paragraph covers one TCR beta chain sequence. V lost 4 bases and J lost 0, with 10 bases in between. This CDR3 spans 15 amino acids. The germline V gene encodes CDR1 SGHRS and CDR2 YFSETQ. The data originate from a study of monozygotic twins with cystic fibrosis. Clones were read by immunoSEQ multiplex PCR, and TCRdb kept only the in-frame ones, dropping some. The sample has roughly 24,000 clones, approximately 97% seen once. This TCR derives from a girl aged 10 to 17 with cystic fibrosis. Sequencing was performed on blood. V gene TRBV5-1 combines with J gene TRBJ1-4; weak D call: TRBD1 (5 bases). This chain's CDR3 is CASSPGRATNEKLFF. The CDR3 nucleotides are TGCGCCAGCAGCCCAGGGCGTGCAACTAATGAAAAACTGTTTTTT.